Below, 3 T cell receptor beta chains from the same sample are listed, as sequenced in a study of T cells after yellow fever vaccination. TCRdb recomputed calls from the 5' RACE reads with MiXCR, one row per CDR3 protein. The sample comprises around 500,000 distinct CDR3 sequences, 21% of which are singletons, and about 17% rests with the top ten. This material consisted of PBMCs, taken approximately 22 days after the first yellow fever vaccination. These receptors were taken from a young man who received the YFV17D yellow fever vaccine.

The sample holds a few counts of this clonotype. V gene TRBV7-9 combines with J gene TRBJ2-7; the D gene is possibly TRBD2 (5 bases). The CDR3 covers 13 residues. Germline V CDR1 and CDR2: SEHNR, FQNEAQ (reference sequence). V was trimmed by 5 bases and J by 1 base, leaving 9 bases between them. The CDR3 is CASSPPGSYEQYV. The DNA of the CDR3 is TGTGCCAGCAGCCCCCCGGGGTCCTACGAGCAGTACGTC.

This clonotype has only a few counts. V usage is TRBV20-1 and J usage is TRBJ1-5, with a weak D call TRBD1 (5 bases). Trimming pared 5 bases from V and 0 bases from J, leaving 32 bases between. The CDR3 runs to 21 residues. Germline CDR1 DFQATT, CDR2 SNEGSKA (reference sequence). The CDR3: CSAHRNRRTTLRGYSNQPQHF. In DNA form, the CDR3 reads TGCAGTGCTCACAGGAACCGAAGGACAACGCTTCGGGGGTATAGCAATCAGCCCCAGCATTTT.

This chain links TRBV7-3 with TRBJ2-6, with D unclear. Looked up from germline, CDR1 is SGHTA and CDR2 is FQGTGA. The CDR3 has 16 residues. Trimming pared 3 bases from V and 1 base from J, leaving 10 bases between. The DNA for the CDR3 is TGTGCCAGCAGCTTCCTTGGAGCGTCTGGGGCCAACGTCCTGACTTTC. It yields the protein CASSFLGASGANVLTF. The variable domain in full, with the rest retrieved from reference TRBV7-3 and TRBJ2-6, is GAGVSQTPSNKVTEKGKYVELRCDPISGHTALYWYRQSLGQGPEFLIYFQGTGAADDSGLPNDRFFAVRPEGSVSTLKIQRTERGDSAVYLCASSFLGASGANVLTFGAGSRLTVL.